Following are 21 T cell receptor beta chains from one sample sequenced in a study of T cell responses to AZD1222 COVID-19 vaccine. The data were produced by immunoSEQ multiplex PCR, yet TCRdb's version contains in-frame clones alone and is incomplete. The table has roughly 85,000 clones, approximately 91% seen once; the top ten hold 5%. The sample consisted of peripheral blood, taken on day 0 of MenACWY control vaccination. The receptors were gathered from an adult in good health.

The V call is TRBV9, the J call TRBJ1-2; D gene ambiguous. CDR1 is SGDLS, CDR2 YYNGEE, per germline. CDR3 length: 17 residues. Trimming removed 0 bases at V and 0 bases at J, with 15 bases between. This CDR3 reads CASSVVRSAGPNYGYTF. CDR3 in DNA: TGTGCCAGCAGCGTAGTAAGGTCGGCAGGTCCTAACTATGGCTACACCTTC.

The CDR3 loop is CASWGSALTDGYTF. The CDR3, as DNA: TGTGCCAGTTGGGGGTCAGCATTGACAGATGGCTACACCTTC. This chain links TRBV6-6 with TRBJ1-2, with D tentatively TRBD1 (5 bases). This CDR3 contains 14 residues. Germline V lookup: CDR1 MNHNY, CDR2 SVGAGI (reference sequence). V shed 9 bases and J shed 6 bases, with 20 bases lying between them.

The J gene is TRBJ2-7, the V gene TRBV6-6; D is uncertain. CDR1 and CDR2 (germline): MNHNY, SVGAGI (reference sequence). The CDR3 sequence is 15 residues long. The V end lost 0 bases, the J end lost 0 bases, and 9 bases lay between the germline ends. The CDR3 coding sequence is TGTGCCAGCAGTTACTCGCTATACCACTCCTACGAGCAGTACTTC. Amino acid sequence: CASSYSLYHSYEQYF.

J is TRBJ2-7 and V is TRBV5-1; D is possibly TRBD2 (5 bases). CDR1 and CDR2 from the germline V gene are SGHRS and YFSETQ. This CDR3 has 14 amino acids. V gave up 0 bases and J gave up 2 bases, with 9 bases separating them. This CDR3 reads CASSLAAGPYEQYF. The CDR3 DNA reads TGCGCCAGCAGCTTGGCTGCGGGCCCCTACGAGCAGTACTTC.

The chain uses TRBV3-1 (or the pseudogene TRBV3-2) and TRBJ1-2; D is perhaps TRBD1 (6 bases). V lost 1 base and J lost 4, with 13 bases in between. Germline lookup yields CDR1 LGHDT and CDR2 YNNKEL (reference sequence). There are 15 residues in the CDR3. The CDR3 region has the DNA TGTGCCAGCAGCCAAGTAGGTGGACAGATCTATGGCTACACCTTC. It yields the protein CASSQVGGQIYGYTF.

The rearrangement links TRBV5-1 to TRBJ2-3, with D tentatively TRBD2 (7 bases). Germline-derived CDR1 and CDR2 are SGHRS and YFSETQ. The CDR3 consists of 15 residues. V was shortened by 1 base and J by 4 bases, with 13 bases between the two germline ends. CDR3 DNA sequence: TGCGCCAGCAGCTTGAGAGGGGGGGCCCCAGATACGCAGTATTTT. The encoded protein is CASSLRGGAPDTQYF.

The J gene is TRBJ1-4, the V gene TRBV5-5; unclear D gene. V gave up 2 bases and J gave up 0 bases, with 8 bases separating them. The CDR3 is 15 residues long. Germline V gene sequence: CDR1 SGHKS, CDR2 YYEKEE (reference sequence). CDR3 nucleotide sequence: TGTGCCAGCAGCTTTTCAGGATCAACTAATGAAAAACTGTTTTTT. Translated: CASSFSGSTNEKLFF.

This clone has just one count. The chain employs TRBV5-1 and TRBJ1-2; no clear D. Looked up from germline, CDR1 is SGHRS and CDR2 is YFSETQ. V lost 8 bases, J lost 0 bases, and 11 bases lay in between. This CDR3 has 13 residues. The CDR3 sequence is CASRGLANYGYTF. CDR3 nucleotides: TGCGCCAGTAGAGGCTTAGCTAACTATGGCTACACCTTC.

V gene TRBV28 combines with J gene TRBJ2-7, with 9 bases matching TRBD1. CDR1 and CDR2 from the germline V gene are MDHEN and SYDVKM. V gave up 7 bases and J gave up 1 base; unmatched junction bases: 5. This CDR3 has 14 amino acids. CDR3 in amino acids: CASTTGGVSYEQYF. The CDR3 region has the DNA TGTGCCAGCACTACAGGGGGCGTTTCCTACGAGCAGTACTTC.

This chain connects TRBV7-8 to TRBJ1-5, with D possibly TRBD1 on 6 matching bases. The germline CDR1 and CDR2 sequences are SGHVS and FQNEAQ. Trimming shortened V by 2 bases and J by 2 bases, and 10 bases separated the two germline ends. The CDR3 totals 15 residues. The CDR3 region is CASSLSGAGNQPQHF. The CDR3 DNA sequence: TGTGCCAGCAGCTTATCAGGGGCCGGCAATCAGCCCCAGCATTTT.

The chain employs TRBV28 and TRBJ1-1, with D perhaps TRBD1 (6 bases). The V gene lost 5 bases and the J gene lost 8 bases, with 12 bases spanning the gap. The CDR3 is 12 amino acids. Per the germline V gene, CDR1 is MDHEN and CDR2 is SYDVKM. In DNA, the CDR3 is TGTGCCAGCAGTGAGACAGGTCCCGAAGCTTTCTTT. The encoded protein is CASSETGPEAFF. The full variable domain, completed using reference TRBV28 and TRBJ1-1, is DVKVTQSSRYLVKRTGEKVFLECVQDMDHENMFWYRQDPGLGLRLIYFSYDVKMKEKGDIPEGYSVSREKKERFSLILESASTNQTSMYLCASSETGPEAFFGQGTRLTVV.

V gene TRBV19 combines with J gene TRBJ2-2; 8 bases map to TRBD1. The CDR3 runs to 15 residues. CDR1 is LNHDA and CDR2 is SQIVND in the germline V gene (reference sequence). After removal of 10 bases from V and 4 bases from J, the junction contained 11 bases not matched to a gene. The DNA for the CDR3 is TGTGCCACTAGAGCCCGGGACAGGAGCACCGGGGAGCTGTTTTTT. Translated, it gives CATRARDRSTGELFF.

The chain links TRBV25-1 to TRBJ1-3; D is undetermined. CDR1 and CDR2 (germline): MGHDK, SYGVNS. The CDR3 extends over 15 amino acids. V was trimmed by 4 bases and J by 4 bases, leaving 14 bases between them. Written as DNA, the CDR3 is TGTGCCAGCAGTGCATTAAGGGCAGCCGGAAACACCATATATTTT. It is translated as CASSALRAAGNTIYF.

This clone was seen a handful of times. The chain couples TRBV19 to TRBJ2-1, with 10 bases identical to TRBD2. The V gene's germline CDR1 is LNHDA and CDR2 SQIVND (reference sequence). The CDR3 consists of 15 residues. V lost 3 bases and J lost 10; bases outside the gene matches: 9. The CDR3 region is CASSMKRGGIEEQFF. DNA of the CDR3: TGTGCCAGTAGTATGAAGCGGGGGGGCATAGAAGAGCAGTTCTTC. The full variable domain, with the rest looked up from reference TRBV19 and TRBJ2-1, is DGGITQSPKYLFRKEGQNVTLSCEQNLNHDAMYWYRQDPGQGLRLIYYSQIVNDFQKGDIAEGYSVSREKKESFPLTVTSAQKNPTAFYLCASSMKRGGIEEQFFGPGTRLTVL.

The chain employs TRBV4-1 and TRBJ1-4; D is perhaps TRBD1 (5 bases). Germline V lookup: CDR1 MGHRA, CDR2 YSYEKL. Trimming stripped 0 bases from V and 0 bases from J, with 11 bases between. The CDR3 is 17 residues long. CDR3 in amino acids: CASSQDQGYSTNEKLFF. The CDR3, as DNA: TGCGCCAGCAGCCAAGACCAGGGATACTCAACTAATGAAAAACTGTTTTTT.

The chain couples TRBV4-3 to TRBJ1-2; D not certain. V was pared by 0 bases and J by 6 bases, with 14 bases between. This CDR3 region has 15 residues. CDR1 is LGHNA and CDR2 is YSLEER in the germline V gene. This CDR3 is CASSQDPFVQDGYTF. DNA for the CDR3: TGCGCCAGCAGCCAAGATCCTTTCGTTCAGGATGGCTACACCTTC.

The rearrangement uses TRBV28 and TRBJ1-6; TRBD1 matches 8 bases. Germline V lookup: CDR1 MDHEN, CDR2 SYDVKM. The junction had 15 bases not matched to a gene; V was cut back by 3 bases and J by 14 bases. The CDR3 has 16 amino acids. CDR3 sequence reads: CASSFVGDRSSKALHF. CDR3 nucleotides: TGTGCCAGCAGTTTCGTCGGGGACAGGTCATCAAAGGCCCTCCACTTT.

This chain links TRBV7-2 with TRBJ1-6, with D perhaps matching TRBD1 (6 bases). V lost 5 bases to trimming and J lost 10 bases, with 15 bases between them. This CDR3 contains 14 residues. Germline loops: CDR1 SGHTA, CDR2 FQGNSA. CDR3 sequence (DNA): TGTGCCAGCAGCAACACAGGGTACGGATCACCCCTCCACTTT. It is translated as CASSNTGYGSPLHF. Together with reference TRBV7-2 and TRBJ1-6, the CDR3 gives the full variable domain: GAGVSQSPSNKVTEKGKDVELRCDPISGHTALYWYRQSLGQGLEFLIYFQGNSAPDKSGLPSDRFSAERTGGSVSTLTIQRTQQEDSAVYLCASSNTGYGSPLHFGNGTRLTVT.

This clone has a handful of counts. This same CDR3 is encoded by further DNA sequences in the sample. The gene calls are TRBV11-2 and TRBJ2-2; 9 bases align to TRBD2. CDR3 length equals 18 residues. With 3 bases clipped from V and 2 bases from J, the junction kept 10 bases outside the gene matches. The germline V gene has CDR1 SGHAT and CDR2 FQNNGV. CDR3 residues: CASSFPRGGEVNTGELFF. The CDR3 coding sequence is TGTGCCAGCAGCTTTCCTCGCGGGGGGGAGGTCAACACCGGGGAGCTGTTTTTT.

The chain recombines TRBV29-1 with TRBJ2-5; a possible D gene is TRBD2 (6 bases). Germline lookup yields CDR1 SQVTM and CDR2 ANQGSEA. The CDR3 contains 13 residues. V gave up 4 bases and J gave up 5 bases, with 14 bases separating them. The CDR3 is CSVGAGIGETQYF. Here the CDR3 DNA reads TGCAGCGTTGGGGCGGGGATCGGGGAGACCCAGTACTTC.

This sequence joins TRBV29-1 and TRBJ2-1; 8 nucleotides agree with TRBD1. Germline CDR1 SQVTM, CDR2 ANQGSEA. The CDR3 is 14 amino acids. The V and J ends lost 5 bases and 6 bases, in that order; junction bases with no gene match: 9. This CDR3 is CSVLSTGVPNEQFF. CDR3 bases: TGCAGCGTTCTTTCGACAGGGGTCCCCAATGAGCAGTTCTTC.